This record concerns one T cell receptor (beta chain) sequence. Its target is unknown. Trimming removed 8 bases from V and 2 bases from J; junction bases left unmatched: 5. The germline V gene has CDR1 MNHEY and CDR2 SVGAGI. The CDR3 runs 14 residues. Vbeta (60) and Jbeta (13) primers were used in the PCR. Profiling relied on immunoSEQ multiplex PCR, and the TCRdb table lists in-frame clones only, not all of them. Recorded for this sample: 150,000 to 200,000 clones. This sample is part of a study of cytomegalovirus exposure and HLA in healthy donors. About the study: The Caucasian-associated ancestry cluster contained 75% to 85% of the 300 to 450 genotyped donors. Overall study results and limits: The sole available immune exposure information was CMV serostatus. Reports credit the classifier with highly specific, highly sensitive diagnosis of cytomegalovirus status. It was reported in a later analysis that an Asian-associated ancestry cluster showed fewer N-insertions than the roughly 670-donor mean.

The sequenced sample was PBMCs. The genes are TRBV6-5 and TRBJ2-7; 11 positions match TRBD2. This TCR was recovered from a woman under 30 in good health and CMV-seropositive. CDR3 nucleotide sequence: TGTGCCAGCGGTGGGACTAGCGGTACCTACGAGCAGTACTTC. Translated: CASGGTSGTYEQYF.